This is a list of T cell receptor beta chains from one sample in a study of breast tumors, draining lymph nodes, adjacent tissues. Using its own MiXCR run on the multiplex PCR reads, TCRdb lists one record per CDR3 protein. Of fewer than 25,000 distinct CDR3 sequences in the sample, roughly three quarters were seen once. Source material: tumor-adjacent breast tissue. The receptors originated from a female donor with breast cancer. Some clones in this sample may be carry-over from other donors' samples. Each CDR3 is given with its conserved first and last residue. A D gene is named only where the DNA matches it firmly. For some rows the clone size is stated as once, few or many, or as a class when expanded; others skip it.

D gene | clone size | J gene | V gene | CDR3 DNA | CDR3 protein
- | - | TRBJ2-3 | TRBV5-1 | TGCGCCAGCAGCTTGGAAGCGGTGAGAGGCACAGATACGCAGTATTTT | CASSLEAVRGTDTQYF
- | - | TRBJ2-7 | TRBV29-1 | TGCAGCGTTAATGGGGCCGGATCCCACGACTTCTACGAGCAGTACTTC | CSVNGAGSHDFYEQYF
- | - | TRBJ2-1 | TRBV2 | TGTGCCAGCATGATTTTTGAGCAGTTCTTC | CASMIFEQFF
TRBD1 | once | TRBJ2-5 | TRBV15 | TGTGCCACCAGCGGACACAGGGGGCAGGAGACCCAGTACTTC | CATSGHRGQETQYF
- | once | TRBJ2-3 | TRBV7-2 | TGTGCCAGCAGCTTACGGAAATCAGATACGCAGTATTTT | CASSLRKSDTQYF
- | - | TRBJ2-7 | TRBV7-3 | TGTGCCAGCAGCTTAAAGGGCGGCAGCTCCTACGAGCAGTACTTC | CASSLKGGSSYEQYF
TRBD2 | - | TRBJ2-7 | TRBV20-1 | TGCAGTGCTAGTGGGTCGGGCGGGAGCTTCTCCTACGAGCAGTACTTC | CSASGSGGSFSYEQYF
- | many | TRBJ2-1 | TRBV9 | TGTGCCAGCAGCGTAGATCCTGTCGGTCCCGGGATGATGCAGTTCTTC | CASSVDPVGPGMMQFF
- | few | TRBJ1-6 | TRBV30 | TGTGCCTGGAGTGCCGGACAGTTTAATTCACCCCTCCACTTT | CAWSAGQFNSPLHF
- | - | TRBJ1-3 | TRBV13 | TGCGCCAGCAGCTTCAGGAAGGTCGTGAACACCATATATTTT | CASSFRKVVNTIYF
- | many | TRBJ1-3 | TRBV20-1 | TGCAGTGCTAGAGCCAGGGGAAGCTCTGGAAACACCATATATTTT | CSARARGSSGNTIYF
- | - | TRBJ2-7 | TRBV11-2 | TGTGCCAGCAGCCTCGGGACTGGAGGAGGGTTGTACGAGCAGTACTTC | CASSLGTGGGLYEQYF
TRBD1 | medium-sized | TRBJ2-1 | TRBV29-1 | TGCAGCGTTGAGCACCCCGACAGGGACTCCTACAATGAGCAGTTCTTC | CSVEHPDRDSYNEQFF
- | few | TRBJ2-1 | TRBV9 | TGTGCCAGCAGCGTTGCCGGATGGGGTCGCAATGAGCAGTTCTTC | CASSVAGWGRNEQFF
TRBD2 | - | TRBJ2-7 | TRBV5-8 | TGTGGCGGGAGGACCACACGATTCTACGAGCAGTACTTC | CGGRTTRFYEQYF
- | - | TRBJ2-3 | TRBV5-1 | TGCGCCAGCAGCTTGGAATTCGGGGATACGCAGTATTTT | CASSLEFGDTQYF
- | once | TRBJ1-5 | TRBV2 | TGTGCCAGCAGTGATCGGGTGAGCAATCAGCCCCAGCACTTT | CASSDRVSNQPQHF
- | - | TRBJ1-3 | TRBV9 | TGTGCCAGCAGCCCCCGGACAGCTTACTCTGGAAACACCATATATTTT | CASSPRTAYSGNTIYF
TRBD2 | once | TRBJ2-1 | TRBV9 | TGTGCCAGCAGCGAGACTAGCGGGTTGCACAATGAGCAGTTCTTC | CASSETSGLHNEQFF
- | - | TRBJ2-7 | TRBV20-1 | TGCAGCTCAGTTGAGTCCTCCTACGAGCAGTACTTC | CSSVESSYEQYF
- | few | TRBJ2-7 | TRBV7-8 | TGTGCCAGCAGCTGGGGGCGGGACGAGCAGTACTTC | CASSWGRDEQYF
TRBD1 | many | TRBJ1-2 | TRBV18 | TGTGCCAGCTCCGTAGACAGGGGCTATGGCTACACCTTC | CASSVDRGYGYTF
TRBD1 | - | TRBJ2-3 | TRBV20-1 | TGCAGTGCTAGATCGTCGCAGGGGGCAGGGGATACGCAGTATTTT | CSARSSQGAGDTQYF
- | - | TRBJ2-7 | TRBV6-1 | TGTGCCAGCAGTGAAATGACGGATCGCGGCGAGCAGTACTTC | CASSEMTDRGEQYF
- | medium-sized | TRBJ1-4 | TRBV19 | TGTGCCAGTAGTGTCGACGGGGAAAAACTGTTTTTT | CASSVDGEKLFF
- | - | TRBJ2-3 | TRBV24-1 | TGTGCCACCAGTGATACCAACGCAGGGAGTAACACAGATACGCAGTATTTT | CATSDTNAGSNTDTQYF
TRBD2 | - | TRBJ2-7 | TRBV6-1 | TGTGCCAGCGGCGAACGACTAGCGGGAGCTTACGAGCAGTACTTC | CASGERLAGAYEQYF
- | - | TRBJ2-3 | TRBV5-1 | TGCGCCAGCAGCTTGGCCTTTCAGACCTCAGATACGCAGTATTTT | CASSLAFQTSDTQYF
TRBD2 | - | TRBJ2-2 | TRBV5-4 | TGTGCCAGCAGCTTGGATCTAGCGGCAGGGTTGTCCGGGGAGCTGTTTTTT | CASSLDLAAGLSGELFF
- | - | TRBJ2-3 | TRBV20-1 | TGCAGTGCTCCGACCAGAGGTGGCACAGATACGCAGTATTTT | CSAPTRGGTDTQYF
- | few | TRBJ2-7 | TRBV2 | TGTGCCAGCATATGGTCGACCAACGCTGAGCAGTACTTC | CASIWSTNAEQYF
TRBD2 | - | TRBJ2-3 | TRBV20-1 | TGCAGTCTGGAGGGAGGGAGGGCGACAGATACGCAGTATTTT | CSLEGGRATDTQYF
TRBD2 | - | TRBJ2-1 | TRBV20-1 | TGCAGTGCTAGTATCGCCCGGGGACTAGCGGGAGAAGCTCCCTACAATGAGCAGTTCTTC | CSASIARGLAGEAPYNEQFF
- | - | TRBJ2-2 | TRBV5-6 | TGTGCCAGCAGCTTGGGTGAAGGGCGACGTTTGGCCGGGGAGCTGTTTTTT | CASSLGEGRRLAGELFF
TRBD1 | - | TRBJ2-7 | TRBV29-1 | TGCAGCGTTGAAGCATGGGGGACAGGGCACGAGCAGTACTTC | CSVEAWGTGHEQYF
TRBD2 | - | TRBJ2-7 | TRBV27 | TGTGCCAGCAGTTATTCCGGGACTACTCCGTACGAGCAGTACTTC | CASSYSGTTPYEQYF
- | - | TRBJ1-2 | TRBV19 | TGTGCCAGTAGTCCAGGCCCGCCTAGACGGTATGGCTACACCTTC | CASSPGPPRRYGYTF
- | once | TRBJ2-7 | TRBV6-5 | TGTGCCAGCAAGAAACTTTTTTCCTACGAGCAGTACTTC | CASKKLFSYEQYF
TRBD1 | - | TRBJ2-7 | TRBV6-6 | TGTGCCAGCACCTCGGACAGGGGGTCCTACGAGCAGTACTTC | CASTSDRGSYEQYF
- | - | TRBJ2-7 | TRBV10-3 | TGTGCCATCAGTGGTGGTGTAAAGTTCTACGAGCAGTACTTC | CAISGGVKFYEQYF
- | - | TRBJ1-3 | TRBV7-9 | TGTGCCAGCAGCTTAGTGTTTGGAAACACCATATATTTT | CASSLVFGNTIYF
- | - | TRBJ1-5 | TRBV4-1 | TGCGCCAGCAGCCAAGATTGGGATAGCAATCAGCCCCAGCATTTT | CASSQDWDSNQPQHF
- | - | TRBJ2-7 | TRBV7-9 | TGTGCCAGCAGCCCTTCTCAAGGCTACGAGCAGTACTTC | CASSPSQGYEQYF